The source of this T cell receptor (beta chain) is a study of blood T cell repertoires in COVID-19. For the study at large: The United States, Italy and Spain were the sources of the acute and convalescent COVID-19 samples. PBMCs, B-cell-depleted T cells, or T cells were the source of the cDNA or gDNA that made up the material.

Per the authors' pipeline: Scientists estimated how many nucleated cells there were by amplifying reference gene primers. Clones were sequenced by immunoSEQ multiplex PCR, and TCRdb holds only the in-frame ones, with some missing. That table is the source of V, J and clone size, and D and trimming were worked out from the DNA. Here the sample spans 200,000 to 250,000 clones, about nine tenths being singletons. There are 15 residues in the CDR3. Germline V CDR1 and CDR2: SGHAT, FQNNGV. V dropped 1 base and J dropped 4; count of bases not matched to a gene: 6. The chain has TRBV11-2 and TRBJ1-1; 7 positions match TRBD1. The receptor was isolated from a man aged 60 to 75 who had recovered from COVID-19. Sequencing input: peripheral blood. CDR3 loop: CASSLVLRGATEAFF. In DNA, the CDR3 is TGTGCCAGCAGCTTAGTTCTCAGGGGGGCCACTGAAGCTTTCTTT.